The 3 T cell receptor beta chains below were found in one sample sequenced in a study of blood T cells in healthy people across ages (dated by TCRdb to the mid-2010s). The library relied on 5' RACE. The sequencing machine was an Illumina HiSeq 2500. A second about 6 to 11 cycle PCR used a sample-barcoded 5' primer and a J-beta primer mix. TCRdb reworked the public reads: Q25 trimming with fastp, MiXCR clone assembly, productive beta chains retained. Rows with one shared CDR3 protein collapse into an entry with the most common genes and DNA. Recorded for this sample are about 640,000 distinct CDR3 sequences; approximately 30% of them occurred a single time. Around 16% of the sample belongs to the ten largest clones. Sequences were obtained from blood. These receptors were collected from a woman of 80 years or more in good health.

Of note for this clonotype: A much larger clone differs from this one at a single base, so this may be a read error. The genes are TRBV12-3 or TRBV12-4 and TRBJ1-4, with D possibly TRBD1 on 6 matching bases. This CDR3 is 15 amino acids long. For the CDR3, the DNA is TGTGCCAGCCGCCGGTGGGGGCTTCCGAATGAAAAACGGTTTTTT. Translating it yields CASRRWGLPNEKRFF.

The sample holds a few counts of this clonotype. This chain joins TRBV20-1 and TRBJ1-2; maybe TRBD1 (5 bases). The germline V gene has CDR1 DFQATT and CDR2 SNEGSKA (reference sequence). The CDR3 extends over 12 amino acids. Trimming left V 0 bases short and J 9 bases short, with 11 bases between. Here the CDR3 reads CSARDQGGRYTF. The DNA of the CDR3 is TGCAGTGCTAGAGATCAGGGAGGACGCTACACCTTC.

The chain joins TRBV12-3 or TRBV12-4 to TRBJ2-1; weak D call: TRBD2 (5 bases). The CDR3 runs 14 residues. V dropped 1 base and J dropped 10 bases, with 14 bases sitting between them. CDR3 residues: CASSLGEGNLEQFF. The CDR3 region has the DNA TGTGCCAGCAGTTTAGGCGAGGGCAACTTAGAGCAGTTCTTC.